The present T cell receptor beta chain was sequenced within a study of blood T cell repertoires in COVID-19. Study information: PBMCs, B-cell-depleted T cells, or T cells were the source of the cDNA or gDNA that made up the material.

Those who participated ranged in age from roughly 18 to 90 years and resided in around 22 US areas. Germline V lookup: CDR1 SGHTA, CDR2 FQGNSA. The CDR3 is made up of 15 amino acids. Germline trimming cut 6 bases from V and 7 bases from J; bases unmatched to any gene: 4. Measured with immunoSEQ multiplex PCR; TCRdb has only the in-frame clones, and not every one. Of about 300,000 clones in the sample, nearly 90% were seen once. This sequence joins TRBV7-2 and TRBJ1-6, with 12 bases fitting TRBD1. This TCR derives from a woman younger than 45 who had recovered from COVID-19. Specimen: PBMCs or T cells enriched from blood (not recorded which). The CDR3 DNA follows: TGTGCCAGCAGTCGGGACAGGGGGCGAAATTCACCCCTCCACTTT. Translating gives CASSRDRGRNSPLHF.